This TCR beta chain was recorded in a study of identifying expanded T cells in peripheral blood. General observations from the study: Technical replicates showed about 1.1 changed clones; approximately 2 weeks roughly 16; four weeks 19. Clone count variance between roughly 2-week samples rose with total template count.

The data were produced by immunoSEQ multiplex PCR, yet TCRdb's version contains in-frame clones alone and is incomplete. In the table there are about 91,000 clones, around nine tenths of which are singletons. CDR3 length equals 13 residues. Trimming left V 3 bases short and J 11 bases short, with 16 bases between. Germline assignment: CDR1 MDHEN and CDR2 SYDVKM. Healthy donors had no documented immune events, such as infections, while sampled. To note about this clone: Its antigen is currently unknown.

Sequenced sample: blood. This sequence joins TRBV28 and TRBJ1-1, with D unclear. The source of this sequence is a person aged 18-69 years in good health. Here the CDR3 reads CASSLNLPGWAFF. The CDR3 DNA reads TGTGCCAGCAGTTTGAACCTCCCGGGGTGGGCTTTCTTT.